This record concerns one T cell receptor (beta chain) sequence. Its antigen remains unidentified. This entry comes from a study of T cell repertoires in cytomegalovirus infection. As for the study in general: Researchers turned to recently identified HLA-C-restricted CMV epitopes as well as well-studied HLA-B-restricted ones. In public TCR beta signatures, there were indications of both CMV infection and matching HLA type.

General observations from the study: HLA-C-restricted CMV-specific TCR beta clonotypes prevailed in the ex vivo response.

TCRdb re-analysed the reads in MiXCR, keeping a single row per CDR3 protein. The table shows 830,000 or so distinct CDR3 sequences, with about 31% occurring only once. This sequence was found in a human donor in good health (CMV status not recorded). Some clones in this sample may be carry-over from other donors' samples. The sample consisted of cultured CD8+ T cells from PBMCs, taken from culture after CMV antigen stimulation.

The CDR3 DNA follows: TGTGCCAGCAGTAACCGGGACACAGACGCAGATACGCAGTATTTT. Protein product: CASSNRDTDADTQYF. The V gene is TRBV11-3, the J gene TRBJ2-3; tentative D call: TRBD1 (6 bases). The CDR3 is 15 residues long. Germline V lookup: CDR1 SGHNT, CDR2 YENEEA. V was clipped by 6 bases and J by 4 bases, with 17 bases between them. Full variable domain (remainder filled in from reference TRBV11-3 and TRBJ2-3): EAGVVQSPRYKIIEKKQPVAFWCNPISGHNTLYWYLQNLGQGPELLIRYENEEAVDDSQLPKDRFSAERLKGVDSTLKIQPAELGDSAVYLCASSNRDTDADTQYFGPGTRLTVL.